This T cell receptor (beta chain) is from a study of cytomegalovirus exposure and HLA in healthy donors. CDR1 is SGHRS, CDR2 YFSETQ, per germline. The CDR3 runs 14 residues. The V segment lost 9 bases and the J segment 3 bases; nucleotides outside the gene matches: 8. With regard to this clone: Its target is not known.

Study outcomes and limitations: Of the V segments, some could not be distinguished, including TRBV6-2 and TRBV6-3, and were excluded. Using a false discovery rate of 0.05, a later analysis showed that 16,000 or so TCR beta sequences were associated with HLA alleles. The later analysis indicated that the majority of CMV-associated TCR beta chains appeared HLA-restricted. By HLA locus, TCR association rates varied in a later analysis, with DRB1 showing the most and HLA-C the fewest.

Researchers ran the PCR with 60 Vbeta and 13 Jbeta primers. Assay: immunoSEQ multiplex PCR; the TCRdb copy retains only in-frame clones and omits some. The listing contains 200,000 or so clones. This clonotype was obtained from a girl aged 2-15 years in good health and CMV-seropositive. Input material: PBMCs. The chain uses TRBV5-1 and TRBJ2-2; 7 bases align to TRBD2. DNA of the CDR3: TGCGCCACGGGGAGGGGCTTCGACACCGGGGAGCTGTTTTTT. Protein sequence: CATGRGFDTGELFF.